The clone carrying this T cell receptor (beta chain) was counted a single time. Its antigen is currently unknown. The PCR had 60 Vbeta and 13 Jbeta primers. Original handling: Counted up in a later analysis, unique TCR beta chains came to about 80 million, with around 9.9 million shared. The table came from immunoSEQ multiplex PCR; TCRdb's copy has only in-frame clones and leaves some out. V and J calls and clone size are those listed in that table; D and trimming were worked out from the DNA. Of some 140,000 clones in the sample, around 79% were seen once. This specimen belongs to a study of cytomegalovirus exposure and HLA in healthy donors. Overall study: Earlier results showed almost 120 million unique TCR beta sequences derived from approximately 170 million T cells. Study-level results: Within a later analysis, the majority of CMV-associated TCR beta chains appeared HLA-restricted. Based on reports, TCR beta sequences accurately predicted HLA-A and HLA-B alleles for most subjects.

Sequenced: PBMCs. The origin of this receptor is a young man in good health and CMV-seronegative.

In DNA form, the CDR3 reads TGTGCCAGTAGTATGGGGCGGCGGGGGGCCACAGATACGCAGTATTTT. It encodes CASSMGRRGATDTQYF. The J gene is TRBJ2-3, the V gene TRBV19, with 8 nucleotides matching TRBD2. CDR1 is LNHDA and CDR2 is SQIVND in the germline V gene (reference sequence). This CDR3 comprises 16 residues. V shed 3 bases, J shed 2 bases, and the junction held 7 bases outside the gene matches.